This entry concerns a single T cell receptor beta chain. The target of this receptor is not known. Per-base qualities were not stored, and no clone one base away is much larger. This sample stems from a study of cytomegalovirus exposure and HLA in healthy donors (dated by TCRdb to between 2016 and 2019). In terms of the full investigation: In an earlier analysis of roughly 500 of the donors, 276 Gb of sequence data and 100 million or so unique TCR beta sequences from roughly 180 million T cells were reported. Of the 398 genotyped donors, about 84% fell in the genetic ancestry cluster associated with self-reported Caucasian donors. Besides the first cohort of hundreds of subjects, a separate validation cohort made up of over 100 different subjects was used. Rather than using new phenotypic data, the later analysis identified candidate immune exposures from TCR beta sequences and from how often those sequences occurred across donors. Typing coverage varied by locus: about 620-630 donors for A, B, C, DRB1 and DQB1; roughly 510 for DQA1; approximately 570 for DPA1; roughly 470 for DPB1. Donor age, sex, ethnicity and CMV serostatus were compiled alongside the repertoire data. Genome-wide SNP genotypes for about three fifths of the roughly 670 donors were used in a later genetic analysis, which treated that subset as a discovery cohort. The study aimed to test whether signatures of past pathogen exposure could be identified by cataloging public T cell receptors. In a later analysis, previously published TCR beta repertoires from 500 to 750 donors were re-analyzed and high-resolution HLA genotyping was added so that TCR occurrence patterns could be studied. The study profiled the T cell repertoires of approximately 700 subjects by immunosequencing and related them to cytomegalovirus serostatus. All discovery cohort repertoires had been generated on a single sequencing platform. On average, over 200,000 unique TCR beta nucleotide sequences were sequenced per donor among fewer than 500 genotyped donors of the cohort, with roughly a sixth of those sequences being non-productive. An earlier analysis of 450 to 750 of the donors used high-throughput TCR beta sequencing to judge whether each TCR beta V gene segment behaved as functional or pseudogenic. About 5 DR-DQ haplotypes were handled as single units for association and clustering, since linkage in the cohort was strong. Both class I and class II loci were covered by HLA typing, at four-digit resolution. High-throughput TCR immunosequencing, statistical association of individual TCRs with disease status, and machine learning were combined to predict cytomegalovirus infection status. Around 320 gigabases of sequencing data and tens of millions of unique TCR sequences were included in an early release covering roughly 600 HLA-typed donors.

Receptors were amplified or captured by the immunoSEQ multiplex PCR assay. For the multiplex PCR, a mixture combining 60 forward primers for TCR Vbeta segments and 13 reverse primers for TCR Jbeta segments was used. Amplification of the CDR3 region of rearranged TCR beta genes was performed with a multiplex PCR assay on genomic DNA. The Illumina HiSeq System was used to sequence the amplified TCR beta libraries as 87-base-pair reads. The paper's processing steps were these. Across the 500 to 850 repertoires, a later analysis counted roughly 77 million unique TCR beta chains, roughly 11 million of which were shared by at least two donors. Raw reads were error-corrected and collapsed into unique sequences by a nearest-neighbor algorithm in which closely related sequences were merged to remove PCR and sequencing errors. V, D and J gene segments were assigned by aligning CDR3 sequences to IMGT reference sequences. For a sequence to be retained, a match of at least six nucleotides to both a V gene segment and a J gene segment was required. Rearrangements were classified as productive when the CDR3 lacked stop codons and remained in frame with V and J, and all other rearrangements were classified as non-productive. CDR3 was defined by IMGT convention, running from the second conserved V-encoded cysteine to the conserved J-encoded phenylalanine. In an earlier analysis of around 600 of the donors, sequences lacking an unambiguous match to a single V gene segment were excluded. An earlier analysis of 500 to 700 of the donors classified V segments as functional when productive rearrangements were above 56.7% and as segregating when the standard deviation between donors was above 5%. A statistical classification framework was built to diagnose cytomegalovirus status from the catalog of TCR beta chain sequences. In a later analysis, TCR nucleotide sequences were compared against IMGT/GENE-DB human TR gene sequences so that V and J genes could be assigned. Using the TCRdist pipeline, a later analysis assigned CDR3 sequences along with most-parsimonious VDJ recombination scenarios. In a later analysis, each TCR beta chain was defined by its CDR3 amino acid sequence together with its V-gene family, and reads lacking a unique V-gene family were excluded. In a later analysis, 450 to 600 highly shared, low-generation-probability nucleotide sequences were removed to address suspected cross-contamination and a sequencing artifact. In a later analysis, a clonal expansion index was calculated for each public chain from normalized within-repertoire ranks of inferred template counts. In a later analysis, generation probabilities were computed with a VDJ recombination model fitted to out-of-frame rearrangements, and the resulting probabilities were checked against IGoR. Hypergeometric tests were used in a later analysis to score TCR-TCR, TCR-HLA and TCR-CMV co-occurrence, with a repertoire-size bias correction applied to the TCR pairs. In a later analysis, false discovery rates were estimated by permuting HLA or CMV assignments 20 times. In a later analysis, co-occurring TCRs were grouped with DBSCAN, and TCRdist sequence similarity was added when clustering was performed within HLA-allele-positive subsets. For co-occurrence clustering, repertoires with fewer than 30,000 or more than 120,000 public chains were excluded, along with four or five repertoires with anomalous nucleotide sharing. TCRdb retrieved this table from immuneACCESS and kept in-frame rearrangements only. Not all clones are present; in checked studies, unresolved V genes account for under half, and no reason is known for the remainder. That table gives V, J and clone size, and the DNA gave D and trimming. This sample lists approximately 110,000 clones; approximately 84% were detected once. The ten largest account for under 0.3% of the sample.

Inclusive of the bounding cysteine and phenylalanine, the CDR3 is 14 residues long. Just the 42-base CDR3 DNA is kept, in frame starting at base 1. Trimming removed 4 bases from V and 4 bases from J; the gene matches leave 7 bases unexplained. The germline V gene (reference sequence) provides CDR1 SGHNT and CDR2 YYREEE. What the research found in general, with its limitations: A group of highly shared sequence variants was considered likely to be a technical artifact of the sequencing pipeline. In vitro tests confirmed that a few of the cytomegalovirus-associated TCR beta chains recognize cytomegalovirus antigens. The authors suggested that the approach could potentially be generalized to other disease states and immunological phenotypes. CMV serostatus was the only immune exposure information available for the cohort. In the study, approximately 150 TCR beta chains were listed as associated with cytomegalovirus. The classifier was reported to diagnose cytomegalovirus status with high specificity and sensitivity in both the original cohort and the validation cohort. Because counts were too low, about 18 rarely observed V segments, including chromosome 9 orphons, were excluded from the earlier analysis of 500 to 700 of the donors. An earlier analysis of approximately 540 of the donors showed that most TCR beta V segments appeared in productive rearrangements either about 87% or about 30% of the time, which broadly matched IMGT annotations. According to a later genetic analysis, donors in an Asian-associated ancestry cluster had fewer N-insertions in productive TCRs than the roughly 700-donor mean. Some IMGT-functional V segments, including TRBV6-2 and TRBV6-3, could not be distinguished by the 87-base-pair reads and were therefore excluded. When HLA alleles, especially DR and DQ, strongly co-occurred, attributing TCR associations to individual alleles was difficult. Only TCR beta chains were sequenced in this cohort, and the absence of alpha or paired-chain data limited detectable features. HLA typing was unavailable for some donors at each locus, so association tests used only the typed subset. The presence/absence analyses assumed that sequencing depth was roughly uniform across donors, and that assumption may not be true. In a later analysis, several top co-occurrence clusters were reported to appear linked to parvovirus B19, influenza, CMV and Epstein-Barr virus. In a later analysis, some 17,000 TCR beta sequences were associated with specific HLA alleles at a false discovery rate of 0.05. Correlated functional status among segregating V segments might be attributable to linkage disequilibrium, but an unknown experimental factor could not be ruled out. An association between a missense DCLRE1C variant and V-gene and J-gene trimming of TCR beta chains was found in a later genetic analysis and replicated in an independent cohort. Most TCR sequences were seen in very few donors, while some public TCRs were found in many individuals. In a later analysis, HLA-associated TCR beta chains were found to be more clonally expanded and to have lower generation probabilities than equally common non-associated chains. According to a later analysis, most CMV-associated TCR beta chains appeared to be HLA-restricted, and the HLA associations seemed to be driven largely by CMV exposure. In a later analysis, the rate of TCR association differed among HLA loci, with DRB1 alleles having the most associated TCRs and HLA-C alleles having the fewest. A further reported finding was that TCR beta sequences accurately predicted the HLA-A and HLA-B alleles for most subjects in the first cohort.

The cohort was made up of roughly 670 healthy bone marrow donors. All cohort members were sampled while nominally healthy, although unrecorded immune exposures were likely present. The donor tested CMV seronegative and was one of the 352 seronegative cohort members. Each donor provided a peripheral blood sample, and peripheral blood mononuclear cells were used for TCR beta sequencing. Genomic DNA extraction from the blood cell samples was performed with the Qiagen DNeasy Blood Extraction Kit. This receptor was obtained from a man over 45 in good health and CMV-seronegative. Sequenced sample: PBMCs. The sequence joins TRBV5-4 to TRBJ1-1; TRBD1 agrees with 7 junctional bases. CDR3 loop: CASSTGKGATEAFF. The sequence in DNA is TGTGCCAGCAGCACGGGCAAGGGGGCCACTGAAGCTTTCTTT.